This T cell receptor beta chain was found in a study of blood T cell repertoires in COVID-19 (dated by TCRdb to 2020 to 2021). About the study as a whole: Collaborator samples came from the United States, Italy and Spain and covered acute and convalescent phases of COVID-19. The material from the prospective study consisted of cDNA or gDNA derived from T cells, B-cell-depleted T cells, or PBMCs. The dataset comprised deeply sampled blood TCRbeta repertoires from subjects exposed to, actively infected with, or recovered from COVID-19. The repertoires were released in a freely available public database intended as a resource for research on the immune response to SARS-CoV-2. The samples were drawn from two sources: the first 160 participants of the ongoing ImmuneRACE study, and 1,254 subjects contributed by 6 global collaborators. Nearly every sample came with metadata listing a de-identified subject ID, COVID-19 status, age in years and sex. Where available, HLA class I and class II types were obtained from metadata supplied by the sample provider rather than from assay-based typing.

At one collaborating source in Seattle, patients were enrolled during active infection and were followed longitudinally through the course of disease. Each collaborating institution followed its own protocols to collect whole blood in K2EDTA tubes. For TCRbeta analysis, collaborator samples were shipped as frozen whole blood, as isolated PBMCs, or as DNA extracted from either sample type. As regards this clone: This clone's antigen is unknown. Per-base quality was not reported, and no clone a single base away is much larger than it.

Paper-wide results and their limitations: The amount of clinical and demographic metadata varied by source and participant and was provided uncurated.

The trim is 8 bases for V and 4 bases for J, with a gap of 23 bases between the germline ends. CDR1 and CDR2 are drawn from the germline V gene: KGHDR, SFDVKD. Spanning cysteine to phenylalanine, the CDR3 consists of 17 amino acids. Just the 51-base CDR3 DNA is kept, in frame starting at base 1. TCRbeta CDR3 regions were amplified from genomic DNA using the immunoSEQ Assay, a bias-controlled multiplex PCR. As for how the authors treated the data: The number of nucleated cells in each sample was estimated from the amplification of reference gene primers within the assay. To quantify the absolute abundance of each unique TCRbeta CDR3 rearrangement, sequence reads were collapsed and filtered. Productive Simpson clonality was computed per sample as the square root of Simpson's diversity index over productive rearrangements. TCRdb mirrors the immuneACCESS table, restricted to in-frame sequences. Some clones are absent from its copies; in checked studies, under half trace to an unresolved V gene, and the reason for the others is unknown. V, J and clone size are taken as reported in that table, and D and trimming were inferred from the DNA itself. The sample data list roughly 500,000 clones, and 89% of these were observed just once. Clones ranked in the top ten supply roughly 0.9% of the sample.

The sequencing sample was made of peripheral blood. This chain joins TRBV24-1 to TRBJ1-5; the D gene is possibly TRBD1, with 5 bases matching. The clonotype was recovered from a man aged 18 to 29 with COVID-19, enrolled during active disease. The DNA reads TGTGCCACCATGGGCGGATCGAGGGGCGCGGGGAATCAGCCCCAGCATTTT. Its product reads: CATMGGSRGAGNQPQHF.